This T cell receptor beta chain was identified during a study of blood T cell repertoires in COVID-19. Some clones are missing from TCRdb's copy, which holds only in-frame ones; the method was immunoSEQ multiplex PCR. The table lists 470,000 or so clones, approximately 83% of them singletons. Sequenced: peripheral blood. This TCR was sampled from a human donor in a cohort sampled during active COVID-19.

The CDR3 region has the DNA TGTGCCACCAGCATGTCCGGGAACACTGAAGCTTTCTTT. Protein: CATSMSGNTEAFF. The rearrangement joins TRBV15 to TRBJ1-1; D is uncertain. CDR1 and CDR2 (germline): LNHNV, YYDKDF (reference sequence). V was pared by 4 bases and J by 1 base, with 7 bases between. This CDR3 has 13 amino acids.